A selection of T cell receptor beta chains follows, all from one sample in a study of blood T cell repertoires in COVID-19. Data came from immunoSEQ multiplex PCR; TCRdb stores just in-frame clones and leaves some out. Here the sample spans 200,000 to 250,000 clones, 83% being singletons. The sample comprised peripheral blood. These receptors all come from a woman aged 45-60 years with acute or convalescent COVID-19. The CDR3 runs from the conserved cysteine through the conserved F or W. The D gene is left open where the match is weak. Clone size is stated in some rows and not others, as once, few, many or a class when expanded.

V,D,size,J,DNA,CDR3
TRBV19,.,.,TRBJ2-7,TGTGCCAGTAGTCCGCAGCAGGACTCCTACGAGCAGTACTTC,CASSPQQDSYEQYF
TRBV28,.,.,TRBJ1-2,TGTGCCAGCAGTCTTGAGCCCTATGGCTACACCTTC,CASSLEPYGYTF
TRBV3-1/TRBV3-2,TRBD2,once,TRBJ2-1,TGTGCCAGCAGCCAAGGGGGGAGCGGGAGGGTTGATGAGCAGTTCTTC,CASSQGGSGRVDEQFF
TRBV7-8,.,.,TRBJ1-5,TGTGCCAGCAGCTACACGATTCAGAGGAATCAGCCCCAGCATTTT,CASSYTIQRNQPQHF
TRBV4-1,.,.,TRBJ2-7,TGCGCCAGCAGCCTAGCCGGGGTCTACGAGCAGTACTTC,CASSLAGVYEQYF
TRBV30,.,.,TRBJ2-7,TGTGCCTGGCAGACAGTCTACGAGCAGTACTTC,CAWQTVYEQYF
TRBV30,.,.,TRBJ1-2,TGTGCCTGGAGTGCATCAGTCTATGGCTACACCTTC,CAWSASVYGYTF
TRBV11-2,.,.,TRBJ2-5,TGTGCCAGCAGCTTAGACGCGGGGGCAGAGACCCAGTACTTC,CASSLDAGAETQYF
TRBV6-2/TRBV6-3,.,once,TRBJ2-3,TGTGCCAGCAGTCCGGCGAGCGCAAGAGATACGCAGTATTTT,CASSPASARDTQYF
TRBV7-9,.,.,TRBJ1-2,TGTGCCAGCAGCCCTCCAGGGCAGTTTTCCTATGGCTACACCTTC,CASSPPGQFSYGYTF
TRBV20-1,.,.,TRBJ1-2,TGCAGTGTTTTCCAGGGGCTTGGCTACACCTTC,CSVFQGLGYTF
TRBV4-3,.,few,TRBJ1-4,TGCGCCAGCAGCCAAGGTCGGCAGGGCAGTAATGAAAAACTGTTTTTT,CASSQGRQGSNEKLFF
TRBV7-9,TRBD1,.,TRBJ1-2,TGTGCCAGCAGTCCCGGGACAGAACCCTATGGCTACACCTTC,CASSPGTEPYGYTF